A single sample is the source of the 6 T cell receptor beta chains below, sequenced in a study of cytotoxic CD8 clonotypes in ibrutinib-treated CLL. Some clones are missing from TCRdb's copy, which holds only in-frame ones; the method was immunoSEQ multiplex PCR. This sample has 35,000 to 40,000 clones, with over 70% found just once. Sequencing used PBMCs, obtained at disease progression, from a patient treated with ibrutinib. The receptors originated from a human donor with chronic lymphocytic leukemia.

The chain couples TRBV5-4 to TRBJ1-2; D is possibly TRBD1 (6 bases). CDR3 size: 15 residues. V shed 4 bases and J shed 5 bases, with 18 bases lying between them. The germline gives CDR1 SGHNT, CDR2 YYREEE (reference sequence). The CDR3: CASSQDIQGSYGYTF. In nucleotides, the CDR3 is TGTGCCAGCAGCCAAGATATACAGGGCTCATATGGCTACACCTTC.

This clone was observed a single time. The chain joins TRBV7-9 to TRBJ2-3; 14 bases fit TRBD2. Germline V gene lookup returns CDR1 SEHNR and CDR2 FQNEAQ (reference sequence). CDR3 length equals 17 residues. The J segment lost 5 bases and the V segment lost 5 bases, leaving 9 bases of the junction unmatched. The CDR3 DNA reads as TGTGCCAGCAGCCGGACTAGCGGGGGGCTCGCTGGAGATACGCAGTATTTT. Its translation is CASSRTSGGLAGDTQYF. Supplemented by reference TRBV7-9 and TRBJ2-3, the full variable domain reads DTGVSQNPRHKITKRGQNVTFRCDPISEHNRLYWYRQTLGQGPEFLTYFQNEAQLEKSRLLSDRFSAERPKGSFSTLEIQRTEQGDSAMYLCASSRTSGGLAGDTQYFGPGTRLTVL.

V usage is TRBV6-6 and J usage is TRBJ1-4, with 7 bases matching TRBD1. The CDR3 has 13 amino acids. J gave up 5 bases and V 7 bases, and 4 bases lay outside the gene matches. Germline V gene data show CDR1 as MNHNY and CDR2 as SVGAGI (reference sequence). The CDR3 DNA follows: TGTGCCAGCAACAGGGGCATCAATGAAAAACTGTTTTTT. Translating gives CASNRGINEKLFF.

This clone came up a few times. The chain uses TRBV19 and TRBJ2-3, with D perhaps matching TRBD2 (6 bases). Deletions cut 7 bases from V and 0 bases from J, with 14 bases between. This CDR3 has 15 residues. From germline, CDR1 is LNHDA and CDR2 SQIVND (reference sequence). CDR3 bases: TGTGCCAGTAAAGTTGGGAGGTCTAGCACAGATACGCAGTATTTT. Translated, it gives CASKVGRSSTDTQYF.

The chain couples TRBV11-1 to TRBJ2-7; perhaps D is TRBD1 or TRBD2 (5 bases each). The CDR3 totals 13 residues. V was cut by 5 bases and J by 7 bases, with 15 bases left in between. Germline loops: CDR1 SGHAT, CDR2 FQDESV (reference sequence). This CDR3 is CASSRDPTREQYF. CDR3 DNA sequence: TGTGCCAGCAGCCGGGACCCTACCCGGGAGCAGTACTTC.

The rearrangement uses TRBV2 and TRBJ1-6; a weak D match, TRBD1 (6 bases). The germline gives CDR1 SNHLY, CDR2 FYNNEI. The germline V and J ends were trimmed by 6 bases and 2 bases, with 11 bases remaining between them. CDR3 length: 15 amino acids. The CDR3 spells CASRTGITYNSPLHF. As DNA, the CDR3 is TGTGCCAGCAGAACAGGGATCACCTATAATTCACCCCTCCACTTT.